The TCR beta chain under discussion was sequenced for a study of blood T cell repertoires in COVID-19. Germline CDR1 MDHEN, CDR2 SYDVKM. The CDR3 runs 15 residues. The trim removed 6 bases at V and 6 bases at J, leaving 12 bases unmatched. The method was immunoSEQ multiplex PCR; TCRdb's version includes in-frame clones alone and lacks a portion of them. The table lists tens of thousands of clones, over 75% of them singletons. The clonotype originates from a human donor in a cohort sampled during active COVID-19. This sequence joins TRBV28 and TRBJ2-5; 8 nucleotides line up with TRBD1. Input material: peripheral blood. The CDR3 is CASSRGTTGEKTQYF. The CDR3, as DNA: TGTGCCAGCAGCCGCGGAACGACAGGGGAGAAGACCCAGTACTTC.